These T cell receptor beta chains were read from a single sample in a study of OX40 agonist ivuxolimab in advanced cancers. The repertoire was sequenced with immunoSEQ multiplex PCR; TCRdb's copy has only in-frame clones and lacks some. There are 70,000 or so clones in the sample; 65% to 85% occur only once, and less than 0.85% lies in the top ten. Sequenced here: CD4+ or CD8+ T cells sorted from blood, sampled in a trial of the OX40 agonist ivuxolimab. Source of these receptors: an adult with an advanced solid tumor such as melanoma, head and neck, liver or kidney cancer. CDR3s include the opening cysteine and the closing phenylalanine or tryptophan. Fields, in order: D gene, J gene, clone size, CDR3 length, V gene, CDR3 protein, CDR3 DNA. The D gene is left open where the match is weak. Clone size appears in some rows only: once, few, many, or a class for an expanded clone.

NA TRBJ2-7 NA 15 TRBV5-7 CASSRVGGRNYEQYF TGTGCCAGCAGCCGCGTGGGCGGGCGAAACTACGAGCAGTACTTC
TRBD2 TRBJ2-1 NA 13 TRBV6-5 CATRAGGGNEQFF TGTGCCACTAGGGCGGGAGGTGGCAATGAGCAGTTCTTC
NA TRBJ2-1 NA 12 TRBV29-1 CSVGAGIGEQFF TGCAGCGTAGGGGCGGGGATTGGGGAGCAGTTCTTC
NA TRBJ1-6 once 13 TRBV30 CASYRQGNSPLHF TGTGCCTCCTACCGACAAGGGAATTCACCCCTCCACTTT
TRBD1 TRBJ1-5 NA 15 TRBV27 CASRRARGGNQPQHF TGTGCCAGCAGGCGGGCCAGGGGGGGCAATCAGCCCCAGCATTTT
TRBD1 TRBJ1-2 NA 14 TRBV5-1 CASRQDRGREGYTF TGCGCCAGCAGACAGGACAGGGGGCGAGAGGGCTACACCTTC
NA TRBJ2-7 once 18 TRBV5-5 CASSRKLTLPQAHYEQYF TGTGCCAGCAGCCGGAAATTAACCCTTCCCCAGGCCCACTACGAGCAGTACTTC
NA TRBJ2-3 NA 16 TRBV6-6 CASSYSRAGGTDTQYF TGTGCCAGCAGTTACTCGAGGGCAGGGGGCACAGATACGCAGTATTTT
TRBD2 TRBJ2-5 NA 14 TRBV7-2 CASSSPTSGGTQYF TGTGCCAGCAGTTCACCGACTAGCGGGGGGACCCAGTACTTC
TRBD1 TRBJ1-1 NA 19 TRBV11-2 CASSHWGGGQGASNTEAFF TGTGCCAGCAGCCATTGGGGGGGAGGACAGGGCGCTTCGAACACTGAAGCTTTCTTT
NA TRBJ1-2 NA 14 TRBV5-1 CASSSGQTIEGYTF TGCGCCAGCAGCTCGGGTCAGACTATAGAAGGCTACACCTTC
NA TRBJ2-7 NA 15 TRBV6-1 CASIFNAGPTAEQYF TGTGCCAGCATTTTCAACGCAGGCCCCACCGCCGAGCAGTACTTC
NA TRBJ1-1 NA 15 TRBV7-9 CASSLGLDSYTEAFF TGTGCCAGCAGCTTAGGACTGGACAGTTACACTGAAGCTTTCTTT
NA TRBJ2-1 once 14 TRBV11-1 CASEDFFSYNEQFF TGTGCCAGCGAGGACTTTTTCTCCTACAATGAGCAGTTCTTC
NA TRBJ2-7 NA 14 TRBV30 CAWSRGTGAYEQYF TGTGCCTGGAGTAGGGGAACAGGAGCCTACGAGCAGTACTTC
NA TRBJ2-5 NA 12 TRBV6-5 CASSTGDQAQYF TGTGCCAGCAGTACCGGTGATCAAGCCCAGTACTTC
NA TRBJ1-6 NA 16 TRBV11-1 CASSLTRPGTNSPLHF TGTGCCAGCAGCTTAACACGGCCTGGGACTAATTCACCCCTCCACTTT
TRBD1 TRBJ2-5 NA 14 TRBV10-3 CAISDDRGKETQYF TGTGCCATCAGTGATGACAGGGGAAAAGAGACCCAGTACTTC
NA TRBJ2-3 NA 16 TRBV2 CASLGSRITSTDTQYF TGTGCCAGCCTGGGTAGCCGAATCACTAGCACAGATACGCAGTATTTT
NA TRBJ2-7 NA 12 TRBV5-4 CASSLESYEQYF TGTGCCAGCAGCTTGGAATCCTACGAGCAGTACTTC
TRBD1 TRBJ1-2 NA 14 TRBV30 CAWRTGEGNYGYTF TGTGCCTGGAGGACAGGGGAGGGGAACTATGGCTACACCTTC
TRBD2 TRBJ2-5 NA 17 TRBV5-3 CARSFSRDSGRKETQYF TGTGCCAGAAGCTTCTCCCGTGATAGCGGGAGGAAAGAGACCCAGTACTTC
NA TRBJ2-2 NA 13 TRBV7-9 CASSITGTGELFF TGTGCCAGCAGCATTACAGGGACCGGGGAGCTGTTTTTT
NA TRBJ1-4 NA 15 TRBV30 CAWSRGLGGSEKLFF TGTGCCTGGAGCCGAGGACTTGGGGGGAGTGAAAAACTGTTTTTT
TRBD1 TRBJ2-5 NA 14 TRBV5-6 CASSSQGQGETQYF TGTGCCAGCAGCTCCCAAGGACAGGGGGAGACCCAGTACTTC
TRBD1 TRBJ1-1 NA 14 TRBV27 CASNRGVMNTEAFF TGTGCCAGTAACAGGGGCGTTATGAACACTGAAGCTTTCTTT
NA TRBJ1-4 NA 15 TRBV30 CAWSVDDRTDEKLFF TGTGCCTGGAGCGTCGATGACAGGACAGATGAAAAACTGTTTTTT
NA TRBJ1-2 NA 13 TRBV7-3 CASSLNGVMGYTF TGTGCCAGCAGCTTAAACGGGGTTATGGGCTACACCTTC
NA TRBJ1-4 NA 14 TRBV29-1 CSVRGGWGDEKLFF TGCAGCGTCAGGGGTGGATGGGGTGATGAAAAACTGTTTTTT
NA TRBJ1-3 NA 16 TRBV28 CASSFHGQTSGNTIYF TGTGCCAGCAGTTTCCACGGACAGACTTCTGGAAACACCATATATTTT
NA TRBJ1-1 NA 15 TRBV9 CASSVGGGEGTEAFF TGTGCCAGCAGCGTAGGTGGGGGCGAGGGCACTGAAGCTTTCTTT
NA TRBJ2-3 NA 17 TRBV18 CASSPISGAGDTDTQYF TGTGCCAGCTCACCGATTAGCGGAGCTGGGGACACAGATACGCAGTATTTT
NA TRBJ2-5 NA 18 TRBV7-3 CASSLTGGTRRTRETQYF TGTGCCAGCAGCTTAACGGGGGGGACAAGACGAACCCGAGAGACCCAGTACTTC
TRBD1 TRBJ2-7 once 15 TRBV5-1 CASSSGQGAYNEQYF TGCGCCAGCAGCTCAGGACAGGGGGCATATAACGAGCAGTACTTC
TRBD1 TRBJ2-7 few 14 TRBV6-6 CASTTDRARYEQYF TGTGCCAGCACCACGGACAGGGCGAGATACGAGCAGTACTTC
NA TRBJ2-3 NA 14 TRBV5-1 CASSLRDTTDTQYF TGCGCCAGCAGCTTACGGGATACCACAGATACGCAGTATTTT
TRBD2 TRBJ2-5 NA 18 TRBV14 CASSPLLTSGGSQETQYF TGTGCCAGCAGCCCGCTACTGACTAGCGGGGGTTCCCAAGAGACCCAGTACTTC
TRBD1 TRBJ2-7 NA 14 TRBV7-8 CASRPGQGLWEQYF TGTGCCAGCAGGCCGGGACAGGGGTTGTGGGAGCAGTACTTC
NA TRBJ1-1 NA 14 TRBV11-2 CASSRWGDLTEAFF TGTGCCAGCAGTAGGTGGGGGGATCTGACTGAAGCTTTCTTT
NA TRBJ2-5 NA 14 TRBV13 CASSLSLGQETQYF TGTGCCAGCAGCTTATCGCTAGGGCAAGAGACCCAGTACTTC
NA TRBJ1-5 NA 14 TRBV7-2 CASSRANSNQPQHF TGTGCCAGCAGCCGAGCGAATAGCAATCAGCCCCAGCATTTT